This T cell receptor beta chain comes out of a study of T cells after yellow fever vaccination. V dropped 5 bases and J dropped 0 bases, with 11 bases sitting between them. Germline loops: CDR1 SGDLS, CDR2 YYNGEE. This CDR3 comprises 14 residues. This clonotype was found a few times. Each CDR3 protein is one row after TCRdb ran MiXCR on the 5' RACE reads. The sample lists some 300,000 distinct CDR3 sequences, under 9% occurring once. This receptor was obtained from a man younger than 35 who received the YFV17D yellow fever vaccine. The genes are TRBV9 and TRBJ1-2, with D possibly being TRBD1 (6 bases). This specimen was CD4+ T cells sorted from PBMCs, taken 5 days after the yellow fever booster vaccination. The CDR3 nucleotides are TGTGCCAGCAGTGGGGACACCACTAACTATGGCTACACCTTC. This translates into CASSGDTTNYGYTF.